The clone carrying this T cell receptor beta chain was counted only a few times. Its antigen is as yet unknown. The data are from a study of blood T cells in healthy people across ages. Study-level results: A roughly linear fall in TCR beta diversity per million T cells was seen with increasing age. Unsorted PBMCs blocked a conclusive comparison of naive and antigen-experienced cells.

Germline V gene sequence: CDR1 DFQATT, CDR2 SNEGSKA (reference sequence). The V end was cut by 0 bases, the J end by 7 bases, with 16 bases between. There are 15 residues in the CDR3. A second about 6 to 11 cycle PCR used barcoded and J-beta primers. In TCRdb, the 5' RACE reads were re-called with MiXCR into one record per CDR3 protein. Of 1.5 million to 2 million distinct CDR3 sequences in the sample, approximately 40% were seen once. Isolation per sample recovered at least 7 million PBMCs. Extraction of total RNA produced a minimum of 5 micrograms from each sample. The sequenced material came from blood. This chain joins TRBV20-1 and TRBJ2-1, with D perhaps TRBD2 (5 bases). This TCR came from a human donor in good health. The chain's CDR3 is CSARDRVGVRNEQFF. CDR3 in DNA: TGCAGTGCTAGAGATAGGGTCGGGGTGAGGAATGAGCAGTTCTTC.